Listed below are T cell receptor beta chains from one sample, sequenced in a study of Ad26.COV2.S vaccination and SARS-CoV-2 variants. Clones were read by immunoSEQ multiplex PCR, and TCRdb kept only the in-frame ones, dropping some. The data show a few hundred thousand clones, approximately 90% seen once. The material was peripheral blood, obtained in a trial of Ad26.COV2.S vaccine versus placebo. The receptors stem from a person aged 18-65 years who received the Ad26.COV2.S COVID-19 vaccine or a placebo. Each CDR3 is given with its conserved first and last residue. Each record gives: V gene, CDR3 length, J gene, clone size, D gene, CDR3 protein, CDR3 DNA. D genes are given only for firm matches. For some rows the clone size is stated as once, few or many, or as a class when expanded; others skip it.

v_call: TRBV5-1
cdr3_length: 13
j_call: TRBJ1-6
clone_size: few
d_call: TRBD1
cdr3_aa: CASSLQGQIPLHF
cdr3_nt: TGCGCCAGCAGCTTACAGGGGCAAATACCCCTCCACTTT

v_call: TRBV7-2
cdr3_length: 15
j_call: TRBJ2-6
clone_size: once
d_call: NA
cdr3_aa: CASSFLDSGANVLTF
cdr3_nt: TGTGCCAGCAGCTTTCTAGACTCTGGGGCCAACGTCCTGACTTTC

v_call: TRBV11-2
cdr3_length: 16
j_call: TRBJ2-2
clone_size: NA
d_call: TRBD2
cdr3_aa: CASSLGYGGSTGELFF
cdr3_nt: TGTGCCAGCAGCTTAGGGTACGGGGGGAGTACCGGGGAGCTGTTTTTT

v_call: TRBV7-2
cdr3_length: 17
j_call: TRBJ2-4
clone_size: once
d_call: NA
cdr3_aa: CASSMGLSTRAKNIQYF
cdr3_nt: TGTGCCAGCAGCATGGGACTGTCAACGCGGGCCAAAAACATTCAGTACTTC

v_call: TRBV6-6
cdr3_length: 16
j_call: TRBJ2-2
clone_size: NA
d_call: NA
cdr3_aa: CASSSPGPSGAGELFF
cdr3_nt: TGTGCCAGCAGTTCCCCGGGGCCTTCTGGGGCCGGGGAGCTGTTTTTT

v_call: TRBV28
cdr3_length: 12
j_call: TRBJ1-4
clone_size: NA
d_call: NA
cdr3_aa: CASSWGNEKLFF
cdr3_nt: TGTGCCAGCAGTTGGGGGAATGAAAAACTGTTTTTT

v_call: TRBV7-8
cdr3_length: 13
j_call: TRBJ1-2
clone_size: NA
d_call: NA
cdr3_aa: CASSPRLEAGYTF
cdr3_nt: TGTGCCAGCAGCCCCCGACTAGAGGCTGGCTACACCTTC

v_call: TRBV7-9
cdr3_length: 17
j_call: TRBJ2-1
clone_size: NA
d_call: TRBD2
cdr3_aa: CASSLSRASGGYNEQFF
cdr3_nt: TGTGCCAGCAGCCTCTCTCGGGCTAGCGGGGGCTACAATGAGCAGTTCTTC

v_call: TRBV19
cdr3_length: 15
j_call: TRBJ1-4
clone_size: few
d_call: TRBD1
cdr3_aa: CASSLGQGLTEKLFF
cdr3_nt: TGTGCCAGTAGTCTCGGACAGGGCCTTACTGAAAAACTGTTTTTT

v_call: TRBV6-5
cdr3_length: 14
j_call: TRBJ2-7
clone_size: NA
d_call: TRBD1
cdr3_aa: CASSFDRGRNEQYF
cdr3_nt: TGTGCCAGCAGTTTCGACAGGGGTAGGAACGAGCAGTACTTC

v_call: TRBV5-1
cdr3_length: 15
j_call: TRBJ1-6
clone_size: once
d_call: TRBD1
cdr3_aa: CASSWGQGLNSPLHF
cdr3_nt: TGCGCCAGCAGCTGGGGACAGGGGCTCAATTCACCCCTCCACTTT

v_call: TRBV11-2
cdr3_length: 13
j_call: TRBJ1-4
clone_size: NA
d_call: NA
cdr3_aa: CASSALTNEKLFF
cdr3_nt: TGTGCCAGCAGCGCCCTAACTAATGAAAAACTGTTTTTT

v_call: TRBV28
cdr3_length: 12
j_call: TRBJ1-1
clone_size: NA
d_call: NA
cdr3_aa: CATEEQGSGAFF
cdr3_nt: TGTGCCACCGAGGAACAGGGATCCGGAGCTTTCTTT

v_call: TRBV4-3
cdr3_length: 16
j_call: TRBJ2-7
clone_size: NA
d_call: TRBD1
cdr3_aa: CASSQWWTGGGYEQYF
cdr3_nt: TGCGCCAGCAGCCAATGGTGGACAGGGGGCGGGTACGAGCAGTACTTC

v_call: TRBV7-9
cdr3_length: 14
j_call: TRBJ1-4
clone_size: NA
d_call: NA
cdr3_aa: CASRPTGGKEKLFF
cdr3_nt: TGTGCCAGCAGACCAACGGGGGGGAAGGAAAAACTGTTTTTT

v_call: TRBV18
cdr3_length: 15
j_call: TRBJ1-1
clone_size: NA
d_call: NA
cdr3_aa: CASSSTGGSNTEAFF
cdr3_nt: TGTGCCAGCTCATCAACAGGCGGATCGAACACTGAAGCTTTCTTT

v_call: TRBV4-1
cdr3_length: 15
j_call: TRBJ2-7
clone_size: NA
d_call: NA
cdr3_aa: CASSQYPGETYEQYF
cdr3_nt: TGCGCCAGCAGCCAATATCCGGGGGAAACCTACGAGCAGTACTTC

v_call: TRBV6-5
cdr3_length: 15
j_call: TRBJ1-1
clone_size: once
d_call: TRBD1
cdr3_aa: CASSPTGESNTEAFF
cdr3_nt: TGTGCCAGCAGTCCCACAGGGGAATCGAACACTGAAGCTTTCTTT

v_call: TRBV6-5
cdr3_length: 15
j_call: TRBJ1-2
clone_size: NA
d_call: NA
cdr3_aa: CASSQTINPNYGYTF
cdr3_nt: TGTGCCAGCAGTCAAACGATAAATCCTAACTATGGCTACACCTTC

v_call: TRBV11-3
cdr3_length: 16
j_call: TRBJ1-1
clone_size: NA
d_call: TRBD1
cdr3_aa: CASSKGTGGLGTEAFF
cdr3_nt: TGTGCCAGCAGCAAAGGGACAGGGGGCTTAGGCACTGAAGCTTTCTTT

v_call: TRBV6-6
cdr3_length: 12
j_call: TRBJ1-5
clone_size: few
d_call: NA
cdr3_aa: CASSYSGQPQHF
cdr3_nt: TGTGCCAGCAGTTACTCAGGACAGCCCCAGCATTTT

v_call: TRBV24-1
cdr3_length: 16
j_call: TRBJ2-1
clone_size: NA
d_call: TRBD1
cdr3_aa: CATSDLGQGAYNEQFF
cdr3_nt: TGTGCCACCAGTGATTTGGGACAGGGGGCTTACAATGAGCAGTTCTTC

v_call: TRBV30
cdr3_length: 13
j_call: TRBJ1-2
clone_size: NA
d_call: NA
cdr3_aa: CAWNSGEGDGYTF
cdr3_nt: TGTGCCTGGAATAGTGGGGAGGGCGATGGCTACACCTTC

v_call: TRBV6-5
cdr3_length: 13
j_call: TRBJ2-1
clone_size: NA
d_call: NA
cdr3_aa: CASSYSGYNEQFF
cdr3_nt: TGTGCCAGCAGTTACTCGGGCTACAATGAGCAGTTCTTC

v_call: TRBV5-6
cdr3_length: 14
j_call: TRBJ1-4
clone_size: NA
d_call: TRBD1
cdr3_aa: CASSSDRVNEKLFF
cdr3_nt: TGTGCCAGCAGCTCTGACAGGGTTAATGAAAAACTGTTTTTT

v_call: TRBV18
cdr3_length: 17
j_call: TRBJ2-7
clone_size: NA
d_call: TRBD2
cdr3_aa: CASSPPVPGGVNYEQYF
cdr3_nt: TGTGCCAGCTCACCACCGGTCCCGGGGGGAGTGAACTACGAGCAGTACTTC

v_call: TRBV4-1
cdr3_length: 15
j_call: TRBJ2-7
clone_size: NA
d_call: NA
cdr3_aa: CASSQFHRVSYEQYF
cdr3_nt: TGCGCCAGCAGCCAATTCCACAGGGTCTCCTACGAGCAGTACTTC

v_call: TRBV29-1
cdr3_length: 15
j_call: TRBJ2-7
clone_size: NA
d_call: NA
cdr3_aa: CSARCVQGSCYEQYF
cdr3_nt: TGCAGCGCTAGGTGTGTTCAGGGATCCTGTTACGAGCAGTACTTC

v_call: TRBV19
cdr3_length: 13
j_call: TRBJ2-7
clone_size: NA
d_call: NA
cdr3_aa: CASSQAGGYEQYF
cdr3_nt: TGTGCCAGTAGTCAAGCCGGGGGTTACGAGCAGTACTTC

v_call: TRBV30
cdr3_length: 13
j_call: TRBJ1-2
clone_size: NA
d_call: NA
cdr3_aa: CAWSPGENYGYTF
cdr3_nt: TGTGCCTGGAGTCCAGGCGAAAACTATGGCTACACCTTC

v_call: TRBV4-3
cdr3_length: 14
j_call: TRBJ2-7
clone_size: NA
d_call: TRBD2
cdr3_aa: CASSPGRGGYEQYF
cdr3_nt: TGCGCCAGCAGCCCAGGGAGGGGCGGGTACGAGCAGTACTTC

v_call: TRBV20-1
cdr3_length: 15
j_call: TRBJ2-5
clone_size: NA
d_call: TRBD2
cdr3_aa: CSASLAGGLQETQYF
cdr3_nt: TGCAGTGCTAGTCTAGCGGGGGGCCTCCAAGAGACCCAGTACTTC

v_call: TRBV9
cdr3_length: 13
j_call: TRBJ1-1
clone_size: NA
d_call: NA
cdr3_aa: CASSVAGDTEAFF
cdr3_nt: TGTGCCAGCAGCGTAGCTGGGGACACTGAAGCTTTCTTT

v_call: TRBV15
cdr3_length: 18
j_call: TRBJ2-1
clone_size: once
d_call: TRBD2
cdr3_aa: CATSRDGASGRFDNEQFF
cdr3_nt: TGTGCCACCAGCAGAGATGGGGCTAGCGGCCGTTTCGACAATGAGCAGTTCTTC

v_call: TRBV5-1
cdr3_length: 14
j_call: TRBJ1-1
clone_size: NA
d_call: TRBD1
cdr3_aa: CASGGDRVGTEAFF
cdr3_nt: TGCGCCAGCGGGGGAGACAGGGTTGGCACTGAAGCTTTCTTT

v_call: TRBV6-2/TRBV6-3
cdr3_length: 13
j_call: TRBJ2-2
clone_size: NA
d_call: NA
cdr3_aa: CASSQLGTGELFF
cdr3_nt: TGTGCCAGCAGTCAGCTAGGCACCGGGGAGCTGTTTTTT

v_call: TRBV9
cdr3_length: 13
j_call: TRBJ1-1
clone_size: NA
d_call: TRBD1
cdr3_aa: CASSTRTGTEAFF
cdr3_nt: TGTGCCAGCAGCACTAGGACAGGGACTGAAGCTTTCTTT